This T cell receptor (beta chain) came from a study of OX40 agonist ivuxolimab in advanced cancers. The repertoire was sequenced with immunoSEQ multiplex PCR; TCRdb's copy has only in-frame clones and lacks some. The table has 100,000 to 110,000 clones, roughly 90% seen once. The germline CDR1 and CDR2 sequences are LNHDA and SQIVND (reference sequence). The CDR3 covers 15 residues. With 1 base removed from V and 2 bases from J, the gap between germline ends came to 9 bases. This chain connects TRBV19 to TRBJ2-1; D not certain. This receptor was obtained from an adult with an advanced solid tumor such as melanoma, head and neck, liver or kidney cancer. Sequenced material: CD4+ or CD8+ T cells sorted from blood, taken in a trial of the OX40 agonist ivuxolimab. CDR3 amino acids: CASSIASETYNEQFF. CDR3 DNA sequence: TGTGCCAGTAGTATAGCCAGCGAGACCTACAATGAGCAGTTCTTC.